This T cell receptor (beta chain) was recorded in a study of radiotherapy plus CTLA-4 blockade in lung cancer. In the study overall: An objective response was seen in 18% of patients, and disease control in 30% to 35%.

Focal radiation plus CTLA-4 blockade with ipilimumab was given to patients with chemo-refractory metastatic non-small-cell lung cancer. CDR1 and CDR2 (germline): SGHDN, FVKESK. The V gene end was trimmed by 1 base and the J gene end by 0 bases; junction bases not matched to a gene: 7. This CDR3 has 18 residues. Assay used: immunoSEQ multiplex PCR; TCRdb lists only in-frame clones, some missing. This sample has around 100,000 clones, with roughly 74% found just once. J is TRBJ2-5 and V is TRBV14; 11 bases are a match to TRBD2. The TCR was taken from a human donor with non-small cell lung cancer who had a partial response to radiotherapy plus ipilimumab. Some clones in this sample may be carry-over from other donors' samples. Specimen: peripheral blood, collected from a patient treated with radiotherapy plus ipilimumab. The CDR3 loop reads CASSQGRLAGTYQETQYF. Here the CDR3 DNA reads TGTGCCAGCAGCCAAGGTCGACTAGCGGGGACTTACCAAGAGACCCAGTACTTC.